Listed below are T cell receptor beta chains from one sample, sequenced in a study of blood T cells in healthy people across ages. TCRdb called the 5' RACE reads again in MiXCR, with one record for every CDR3 protein. The sample lists 1.5 million to 2 million distinct CDR3 sequences, roughly 49% seen once, with roughly 2% in the top ten. Specimen: blood. The source is a woman between 40 and 50 years old in good health. The CDR3 runs from the conserved cysteine through the conserved F or W. A D gene is named only where the DNA matches it firmly. Not all rows give a size; the values are once, few, many and, for expanded clones, a class.

size: .; V: TRBV10-2; J: TRBJ2-5; D: .; DNA: TGCGCCAGCAGTGAAAAGAAGGGGGGGCCCTATGAGCAGTACTTC; CDR3: CASSEKKGGPYEQYF
size: .; V: TRBV27; J: TRBJ2-7; D: .; DNA: TGTGCCAGCAGTTTAAGGCGGACAGTACCCTACGAGCAGTACTTC; CDR3: CASSLRRTVPYEQYF
size: .; V: TRBV4-3; J: TRBJ2-3; D: TRBD2; DNA: TGCGCCAGCAGCCACCTTAGCGGGGGGTACACAGATACGCAGTATTTT; CDR3: CASSHLSGGYTDTQYF
size: .; V: TRBV5-1; J: TRBJ2-2; D: .; DNA: TGCGCCAGCAGCATGACTTTACTCGCGAACACCGGGGAGCTGTTTTTT; CDR3: CASSMTLLANTGELFF
size: few; V: TRBV7-2; J: TRBJ2-5; D: .; DNA: TGTGCCAGCAGCTTCCTGGGCGGGGCGGAGACCCAGTACTTC; CDR3: CASSFLGGAETQYF
size: few; V: TRBV6-2/TRBV6-3; J: TRBJ1-2; D: .; DNA: TGTGCCAGCAGCCATACTACGTCTGGCGGCTACACCTTC; CDR3: CASSHTTSGGYTF
size: .; V: TRBV15; J: TRBJ2-5; D: .; DNA: TGTGCCACCAGCAGAGATCAGGTACCCCGGTCGGGGACCCGGTACTTC; CDR3: CATSRDQVPRSGTRYF
size: few; V: TRBV15; J: TRBJ2-7; D: TRBD1; DNA: TGTGCCACCAGCACGGGACAGGGTTCCTACGAGCAGTACTTC; CDR3: CATSTGQGSYEQYF
size: .; V: TRBV28; J: TRBJ2-6; D: .; DNA: TGTGCCAGCAGTTTGGTGGGGGGCCTGGCTTCTGGGGCCAACGTCCTGACTTTC; CDR3: CASSLVGGLASGANVLTF
size: many; V: TRBV27; J: TRBJ2-4; D: .; DNA: TGTGCCAGCACGCCGAGGGGCGGGGTCGCCAAAAACATTCAGTACTTC; CDR3: CASTPRGGVAKNIQYF
size: .; V: TRBV27; J: TRBJ2-2; D: .; DNA: TGTGCCAGCAGGGTAGGGGTAAACACCGGGGAGCTGTTTTTT; CDR3: CASRVGVNTGELFF
size: .; V: TRBV20-1; J: TRBJ2-1; D: .; DNA: TGCAGTGCCCTAAGTTGGGGGGGCTGGGACAATGAGCAGTTCTTC; CDR3: CSALSWGGWDNEQFF
size: .; V: TRBV6-2/TRBV6-3; J: TRBJ2-7; D: .; DNA: TGTGCCACCCTGGGTCCGGACGAGCAGTACTTC; CDR3: CATLGPDEQYF
size: .; V: TRBV11-2; J: TRBJ1-4; D: .; DNA: TGTGCCAGCAGCTCACTACAACGAACTAATGAAAAACTGTTTTTT; CDR3: CASSSLQRTNEKLFF
size: .; V: TRBV6-5; J: TRBJ1-1; D: TRBD1; DNA: TGTGCCAGCAGTTATCCGGTACAGGGGGCGAACACTGAAGCTTTCTTT; CDR3: CASSYPVQGANTEAFF
size: once; V: TRBV28; J: TRBJ1-2; D: .; DNA: TGTGCCAGCAGTTTATCTTCACAGAGGAGGGGCTACACCTTC; CDR3: CASSLSSQRRGYTF
size: few; V: TRBV29-1; J: TRBJ2-6; D: .; DNA: TGCAGCGTTCTGTCAGGTGTGGGCTCTGGGGCCAACGTCCTGACTTTC; CDR3: CSVLSGVGSGANVLTF
size: .; V: TRBV6-6; J: TRBJ1-6; D: TRBD1; DNA: TGTGCCAGCAGTTACCGGGACAGGGTTTCTTCACCCCTCCACTTT; CDR3: CASSYRDRVSSPLHF
size: .; V: TRBV20-1; J: TRBJ2-5; D: TRBD2; DNA: TGCAGTGCCCTCGGGACTATTGAAGAGACCCGGTACTTC; CDR3: CSALGTIEETRYF
size: .; V: TRBV6-5; J: TRBJ2-3; D: TRBD2; DNA: TGTGCCAGCAGCTGGACTAGCGGGGGTCGTACAGATACGCAGTATTTT; CDR3: CASSWTSGGRTDTQYF
size: .; V: TRBV7-9; J: TRBJ2-7; D: .; DNA: TGTGCCAGCAGCTTAGCGAGCAGTTCCGAGCAGTACTTC; CDR3: CASSLASSSEQYF
size: .; V: TRBV29-1; J: TRBJ2-4; D: .; DNA: TGCAGCGTTGCTAAGGACGGGCCCTCTGAGCGGTACTTC; CDR3: CSVAKDGPSERYF
size: few; V: TRBV7-2; J: TRBJ2-3; D: .; DNA: TGTGCCAGCAGCTTTAGCATCCCAGATACGCAGTATTTT; CDR3: CASSFSIPDTQYF
size: .; V: TRBV14; J: TRBJ2-7; D: .; DNA: TGTGCCAGCAGCCAAGAGGACCCCAGATCCTACGAGCAGTACTTC; CDR3: CASSQEDPRSYEQYF
size: .; V: TRBV7-2; J: TRBJ2-1; D: .; DNA: TGTGCCAGCAGCCCACTGGAGACCCAGTTCTTC; CDR3: CASSPLETQFF
size: few; V: TRBV24-1; J: TRBJ2-1; D: .; DNA: TGTGCCACCAGTGATCGGACAAATCAGAATGAGCAGTTCTTC; CDR3: CATSDRTNQNEQFF
size: .; V: TRBV7-2; J: TRBJ1-4; D: .; DNA: TGTGCCAGCAGCTTATCGCGGACGGACGGAGGGGAAAAACTGTTTTTT; CDR3: CASSLSRTDGGEKLFF
size: once; V: TRBV14; J: TRBJ2-3; D: TRBD1; DNA: TGTGCCAGCAGCCAAGACGGACAGGGGGTCTCCACAGATACGCAGTATTTT; CDR3: CASSQDGQGVSTDTQYF
size: .; V: TRBV5-6; J: TRBJ2-4; D: .; DNA: TGTGCCAGCAGCTTGGCACCCAGTAGCGCCGTAGCCAAAAACATTCAGTACTTC; CDR3: CASSLAPSSAVAKNIQYF
size: few; V: TRBV9; J: TRBJ1-6; D: .; DNA: TGTGCCAGCAGCGTTGGACAAGCTAATTCACCCCTCCACTTT; CDR3: CASSVGQANSPLHF
size: .; V: TRBV12-3/TRBV12-4; J: TRBJ2-5; D: .; DNA: TGTGCCGGCAGTTCGGACAGTATACAAGAGACCCAGTACTTC; CDR3: CAGSSDSIQETQYF
size: few; V: TRBV6-1; J: TRBJ2-5; D: .; DNA: TGTGCCACCGCCCCTCCGGGATTACAAGAGACCCAGTACTTC; CDR3: CATAPPGLQETQYF
size: few; V: TRBV25-1; J: TRBJ1-2; D: TRBD1; DNA: TGTGCCAGCAGTGAGCCTGGACAGGGGAAAGGCTACACCTTC; CDR3: CASSEPGQGKGYTF
size: few; V: TRBV4-2; J: TRBJ2-3; D: TRBD2; DNA: TGTGCCAGCAGCCAAGAACTAGCGGGGGGGCCTGGGAGCACAGATACGCAGTATTTT; CDR3: CASSQELAGGPGSTDTQYF
size: .; V: TRBV27; J: TRBJ2-3; D: .; DNA: TGTGCCAGCGGATTTCAGACACGAGATACGCAGTATTTT; CDR3: CASGFQTRDTQYF
size: many; V: TRBV3-1; J: TRBJ2-7; D: .; DNA: TGTGCCAGCAGCGAAGCCCGCTCCTACGAGCAGTACTTC; CDR3: CASSEARSYEQYF
size: .; V: TRBV28; J: TRBJ1-1; D: TRBD1; DNA: TGTGCCAGCAGTTTTATGGGACAGGGAGGTTTGGGGACTGAAGCTTTCTTT; CDR3: CASSFMGQGGLGTEAFF
size: .; V: TRBV7-2; J: TRBJ2-4; D: TRBD2; DNA: TGTGCCAGCAGCGCTAGCGGGGGGGATTGGCGGGAGCAGTACTTC; CDR3: CASSASGGDWREQYF
size: once; V: TRBV2; J: TRBJ1-2; D: .; DNA: TGTGCCAGCAGTGAAATCGCGGGTAGTGGCTACACCTTC; CDR3: CASSEIAGSGYTF
size: .; V: TRBV11-1; J: TRBJ2-3; D: TRBD2; DNA: TGTGCCAGCAGCTCGCGGGGGGCCGGGGTCGTCTCAGATACGCAGTATTTT; CDR3: CASSSRGAGVVSDTQYF
size: once; V: TRBV6-1; J: TRBJ1-4; D: .; DNA: TGTGCCAGCAGGGGATTCGTGGCAACTAATGAAAAACTGTTTTTT; CDR3: CASRGFVATNEKLFF
size: .; V: TRBV7-7; J: TRBJ2-2; D: .; DNA: TGTGCTAGCAGCTTTTTGGAAGCCCCCGGGGAGCTGTTTTTT; CDR3: CASSFLEAPGELFF
size: few; V: TRBV5-4; J: TRBJ2-5; D: .; DNA: TGTGCCAGCAGCTTGAGACCAGGGTGGATCCAAGAGACCCAGTACTTC; CDR3: CASSLRPGWIQETQYF
size: few; V: TRBV28; J: TRBJ2-7; D: .; DNA: TGTGCCAGCAGTTTAAGTAGGGGGGCGGTCGAGCAGTACTTC; CDR3: CASSLSRGAVEQYF
size: .; V: TRBV9; J: TRBJ2-1; D: TRBD2; DNA: TGTGCCAGCAGCGTAGGCGGGACTAGCGGCAATGAGCAGTTCTTC; CDR3: CASSVGGTSGNEQFF
size: .; V: TRBV5-4; J: TRBJ2-5; D: TRBD1; DNA: TGTGCCAGCAGTTTACCACCGGGGACAGGGGGAGAGACCCAGTACTTC; CDR3: CASSLPPGTGGETQYF
size: .; V: TRBV6-5; J: TRBJ2-1; D: TRBD2; DNA: TGTGCCAGCAGTTACGAGGGAGCGGGGGAAGATGAGCAGTTCTTC; CDR3: CASSYEGAGEDEQFF
size: few; V: TRBV7-6; J: TRBJ2-3; D: TRBD2; DNA: TGTGCCAGCAGCTTTCGGGTTGGGCTAGCGGGGAATACAGATACGCAGTATTTT; CDR3: CASSFRVGLAGNTDTQYF
size: .; V: TRBV20-1; J: TRBJ1-4; D: TRBD1; DNA: TGCAGTGCCCCGGACAGGGGGCTGGTTGAAAAACTGTTTTTT; CDR3: CSAPDRGLVEKLFF
size: .; V: TRBV27; J: TRBJ1-6; D: TRBD1; DNA: TGTGCCAGCACCTTGACAGGGGAATATAATTCACCCCTCCACTTT; CDR3: CASTLTGEYNSPLHF
size: few; V: TRBV4-2; J: TRBJ2-5; D: .; DNA: TGTGCCAGCAGCCAATCCGCCCAGGGTATCCAGGAGACCCAGTACTTC; CDR3: CASSQSAQGIQETQYF
size: .; V: TRBV10-3; J: TRBJ2-7; D: TRBD2; DNA: TGTGCCATCAGTGACTCCGGGACTAGGGGGTACAATGAGCAGTACTTC; CDR3: CAISDSGTRGYNEQYF
size: few; V: TRBV5-1; J: TRBJ1-2; D: .; DNA: TGCGCCAGCAGCGCAAGGGCCAGGAACGATGGCTACACCTTC; CDR3: CASSARARNDGYTF
size: few; V: TRBV6-6; J: TRBJ1-2; D: TRBD1; DNA: TGTGCCAGCAGTTGGGAGGACAGGGGGGCTGGCTACACCTTC; CDR3: CASSWEDRGAGYTF
size: .; V: TRBV5-1; J: TRBJ1-1; D: .; DNA: TGCGCCAGCAGCTTGGCTGGGACACCGAACACTGAAGCTTTCTTT; CDR3: CASSLAGTPNTEAFF
size: .; V: TRBV7-2; J: TRBJ2-3; D: TRBD2; DNA: TGTGCCAGCAGCTTCCGAGCGGGGGGGCGCCTCTCCACAGATACGCAGTATTTT; CDR3: CASSFRAGGRLSTDTQYF